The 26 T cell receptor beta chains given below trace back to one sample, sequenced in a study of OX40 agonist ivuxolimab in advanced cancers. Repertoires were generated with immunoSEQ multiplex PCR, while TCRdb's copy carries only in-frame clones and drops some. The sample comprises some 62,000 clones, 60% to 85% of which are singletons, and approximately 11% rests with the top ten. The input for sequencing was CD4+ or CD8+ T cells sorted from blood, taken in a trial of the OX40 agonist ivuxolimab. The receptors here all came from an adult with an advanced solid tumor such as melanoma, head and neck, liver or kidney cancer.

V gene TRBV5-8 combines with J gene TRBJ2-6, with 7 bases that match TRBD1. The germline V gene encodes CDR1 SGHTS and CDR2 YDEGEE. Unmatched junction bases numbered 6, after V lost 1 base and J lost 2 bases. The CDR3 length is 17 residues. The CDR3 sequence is CASSLYIGGAGANVLTF. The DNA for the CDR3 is TGTGCCAGCAGCTTGTATATAGGGGGCGCTGGGGCCAACGTCCTGACTTTC.

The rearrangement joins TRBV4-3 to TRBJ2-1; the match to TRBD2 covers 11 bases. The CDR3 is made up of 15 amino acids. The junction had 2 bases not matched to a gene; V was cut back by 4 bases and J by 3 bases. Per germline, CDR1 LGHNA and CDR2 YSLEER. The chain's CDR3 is CASSLGLAVYNEQFF. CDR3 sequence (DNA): TGCGCCAGCAGCCTGGGACTAGCGGTCTACAATGAGCAGTTCTTC.

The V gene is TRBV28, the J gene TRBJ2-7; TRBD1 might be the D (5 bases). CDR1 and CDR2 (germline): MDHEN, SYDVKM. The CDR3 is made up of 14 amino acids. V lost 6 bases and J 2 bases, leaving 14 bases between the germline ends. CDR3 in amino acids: CASRSHRNPYEQYF. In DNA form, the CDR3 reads TGTGCCAGCAGGAGCCACAGGAATCCCTACGAGCAGTACTTC.

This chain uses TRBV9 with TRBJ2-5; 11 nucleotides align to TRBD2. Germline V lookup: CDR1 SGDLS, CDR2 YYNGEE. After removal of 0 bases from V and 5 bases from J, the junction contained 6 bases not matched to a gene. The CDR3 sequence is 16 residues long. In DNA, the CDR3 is TGTGCCAGCAGCGTAGCTACTAGCGGGAGTGGTGAGACCCAGTACTTC. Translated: CASSVATSGSGETQYF. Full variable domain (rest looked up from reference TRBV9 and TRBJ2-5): DSGVTQTPKHLITATGQRVTLRCSPRSGDLSVYWYQQSLDQGLQFLIQYYNGEERAKGNILERFSAQQFPDLHSELNLSSLELGDSALYFCASSVATSGSGETQYFGPGTRLLVL.

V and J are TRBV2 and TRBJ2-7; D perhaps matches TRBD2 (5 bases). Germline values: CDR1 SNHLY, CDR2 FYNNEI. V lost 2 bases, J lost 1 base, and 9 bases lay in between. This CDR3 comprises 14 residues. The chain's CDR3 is CASSELGRSYEQYF. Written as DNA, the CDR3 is TGTGCCAGCAGTGAATTGGGGAGATCCTACGAGCAGTACTTC.

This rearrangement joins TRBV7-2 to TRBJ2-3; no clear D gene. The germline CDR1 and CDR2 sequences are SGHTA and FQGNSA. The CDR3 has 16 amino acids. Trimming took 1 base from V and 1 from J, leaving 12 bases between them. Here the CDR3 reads CASSLDRLLGTDTQYF. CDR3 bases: TGTGCCAGCAGCTTAGATCGGCTCTTGGGCACAGATACGCAGTATTTT.

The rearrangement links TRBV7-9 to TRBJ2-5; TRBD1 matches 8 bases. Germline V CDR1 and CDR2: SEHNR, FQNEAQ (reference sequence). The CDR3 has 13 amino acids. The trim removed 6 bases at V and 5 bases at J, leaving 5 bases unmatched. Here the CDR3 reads CASSLTGVETQYF. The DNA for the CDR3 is TGTGCCAGCAGTCTGACAGGGGTCGAGACCCAGTACTTC.

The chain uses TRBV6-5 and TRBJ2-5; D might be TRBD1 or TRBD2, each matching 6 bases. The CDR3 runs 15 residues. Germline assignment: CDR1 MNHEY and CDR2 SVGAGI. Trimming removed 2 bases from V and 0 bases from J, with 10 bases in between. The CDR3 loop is CASSYRRGYQETQYF. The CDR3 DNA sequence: TGTGCCAGCAGTTACAGGAGGGGGTACCAAGAGACCCAGTACTTC.

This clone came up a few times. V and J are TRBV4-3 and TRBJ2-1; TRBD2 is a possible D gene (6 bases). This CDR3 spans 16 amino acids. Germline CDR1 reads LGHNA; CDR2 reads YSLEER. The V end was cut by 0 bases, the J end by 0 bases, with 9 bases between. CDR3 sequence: CASSQDVGGSYNEQFF. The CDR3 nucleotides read TGCGCCAGCAGCCAAGATGTCGGGGGCTCCTACAATGAGCAGTTCTTC.

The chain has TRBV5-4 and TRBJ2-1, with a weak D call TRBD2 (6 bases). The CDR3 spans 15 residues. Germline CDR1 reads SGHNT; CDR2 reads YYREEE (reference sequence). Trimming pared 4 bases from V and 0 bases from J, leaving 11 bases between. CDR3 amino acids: CASSLGLNSYNEQFF. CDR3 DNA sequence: TGTGCCAGCAGCCTCGGACTAAACTCCTACAATGAGCAGTTCTTC.

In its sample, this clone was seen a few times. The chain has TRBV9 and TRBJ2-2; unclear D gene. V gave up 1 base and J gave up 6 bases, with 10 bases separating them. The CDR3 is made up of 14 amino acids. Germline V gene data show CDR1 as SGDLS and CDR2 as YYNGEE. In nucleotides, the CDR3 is TGTGCCAGCAGCGTAATCGACGTTCCCGGGGAGCTGTTTTTT. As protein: CASSVIDVPGELFF.

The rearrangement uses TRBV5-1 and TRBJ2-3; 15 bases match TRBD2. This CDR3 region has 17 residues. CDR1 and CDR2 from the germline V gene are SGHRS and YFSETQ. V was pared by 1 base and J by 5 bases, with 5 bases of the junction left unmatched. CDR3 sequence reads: CASSLLGLAGGGDTQYF. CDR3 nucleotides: TGCGCCAGCAGCTTGCTGGGACTAGCGGGGGGAGGAGATACGCAGTATTTT.

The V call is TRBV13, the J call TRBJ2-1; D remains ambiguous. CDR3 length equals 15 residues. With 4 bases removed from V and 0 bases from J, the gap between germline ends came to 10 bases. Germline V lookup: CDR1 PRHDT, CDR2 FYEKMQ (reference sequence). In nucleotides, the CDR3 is TGTGCCAGCAGCTCCCCGGAAAACTCCTACAATGAGCAGTTCTTC. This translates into CASSSPENSYNEQFF. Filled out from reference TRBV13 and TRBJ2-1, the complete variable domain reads AAGVIQSPRHLIKEKRETATLKCYPIPRHDTVYWYQQGPGQDPQFLISFYEKMQSDKGSIPDRFSAQQFSDYHSELNMSSLELGDSALYFCASSSPENSYNEQFFGPGTRLTVL.

In DNA form, the CDR3 reads TGTGCCAGCAGCTTAGGGGCGACTAGTAATGGAGAGACCCAGTACTTC. Protein sequence: CASSLGATSNGETQYF. This sequence joins TRBV11-3 and TRBJ2-5, with a possible D match to TRBD2 (6 bases). Germline V CDR1 and CDR2: SGHNT, YENEEA. V lost 1 base to trimming and J lost 4 bases, with 16 bases between them. The CDR3 runs 16 residues.

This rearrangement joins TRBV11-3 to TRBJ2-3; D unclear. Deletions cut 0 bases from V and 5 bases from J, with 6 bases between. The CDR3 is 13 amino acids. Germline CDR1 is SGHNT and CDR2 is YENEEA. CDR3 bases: TGTGCCAGCAGCTTAGATCTCGGAGATACGCAGTATTTT. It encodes CASSLDLGDTQYF.

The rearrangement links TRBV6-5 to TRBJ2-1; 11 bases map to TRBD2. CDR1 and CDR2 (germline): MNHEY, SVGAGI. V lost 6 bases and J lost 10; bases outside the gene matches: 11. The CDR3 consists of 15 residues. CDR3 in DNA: TGTGCCAGCAGCCGTAGCGGGGGGGCGGTAGGGGAGCAGTTCTTC. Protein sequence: CASSRSGGAVGEQFF.

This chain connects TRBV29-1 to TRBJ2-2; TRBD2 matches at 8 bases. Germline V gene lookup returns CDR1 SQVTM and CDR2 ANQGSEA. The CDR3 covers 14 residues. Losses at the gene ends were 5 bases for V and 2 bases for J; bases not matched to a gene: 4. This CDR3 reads CSVRVAGNTGELFF. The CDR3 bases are TGCAGCGTTCGAGTAGCGGGAAACACCGGGGAGCTGTTTTTT.

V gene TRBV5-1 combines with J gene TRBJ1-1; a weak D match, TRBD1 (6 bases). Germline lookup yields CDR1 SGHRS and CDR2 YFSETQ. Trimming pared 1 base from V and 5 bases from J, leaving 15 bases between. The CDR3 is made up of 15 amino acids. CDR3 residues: CASSLSGHTGTEAFF. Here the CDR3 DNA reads TGCGCCAGCAGCTTGTCGGGACACACGGGGACTGAAGCTTTCTTT. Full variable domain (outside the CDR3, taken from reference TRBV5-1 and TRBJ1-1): KAGVTQTPRYLIKTRGQQVTLSCSPISGHRSVSWYQQTPGQGLQFLFEYFSETQRNKGNFPGRFSGRQFSNSRSEMNVSTLELGDSALYLCASSLSGHTGTEAFFGQGTRLTVV.

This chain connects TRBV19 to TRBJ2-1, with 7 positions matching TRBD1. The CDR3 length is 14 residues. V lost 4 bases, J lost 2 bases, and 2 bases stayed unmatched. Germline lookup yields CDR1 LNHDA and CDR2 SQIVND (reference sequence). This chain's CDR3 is CASSRQGAYNEQFF. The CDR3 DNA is TGTGCCAGTAGTAGACAGGGAGCCTACAATGAGCAGTTCTTC.

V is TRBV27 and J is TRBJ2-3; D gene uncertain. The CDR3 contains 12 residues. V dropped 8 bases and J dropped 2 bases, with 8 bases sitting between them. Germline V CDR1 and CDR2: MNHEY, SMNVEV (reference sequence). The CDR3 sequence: CASAQSTDTQYF. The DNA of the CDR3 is TGTGCCAGCGCCCAGTCCACAGATACGCAGTATTTT.

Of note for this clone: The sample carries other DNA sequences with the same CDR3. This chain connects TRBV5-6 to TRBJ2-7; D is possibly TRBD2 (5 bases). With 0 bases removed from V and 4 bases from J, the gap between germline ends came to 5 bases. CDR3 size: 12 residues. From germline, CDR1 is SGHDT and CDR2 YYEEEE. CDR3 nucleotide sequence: TGTGCCAGCAGCTTGGGAGGGTACGAGCAGTACTTC. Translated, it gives CASSLGGYEQYF.

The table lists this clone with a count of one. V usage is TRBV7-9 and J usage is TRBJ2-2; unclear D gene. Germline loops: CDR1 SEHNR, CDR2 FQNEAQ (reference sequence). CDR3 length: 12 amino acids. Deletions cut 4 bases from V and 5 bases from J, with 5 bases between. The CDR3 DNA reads TGTGCCAGCAGCTACGGTACCGGGGAGCTGTTTTTT. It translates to CASSYGTGELFF.

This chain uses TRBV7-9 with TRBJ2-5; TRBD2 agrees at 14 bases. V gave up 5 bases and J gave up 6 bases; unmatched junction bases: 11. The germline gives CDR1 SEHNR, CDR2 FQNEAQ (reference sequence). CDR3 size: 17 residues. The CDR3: CASSKDTTSGGDKTQYF. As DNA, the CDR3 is TGTGCCAGCAGCAAAGACACGACTAGCGGGGGGGATAAGACCCAGTACTTC.

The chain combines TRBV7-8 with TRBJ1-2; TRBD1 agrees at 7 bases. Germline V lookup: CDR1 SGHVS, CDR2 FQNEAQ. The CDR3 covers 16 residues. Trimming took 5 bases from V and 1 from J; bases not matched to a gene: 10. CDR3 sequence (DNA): TGTGCCAGCAGCCTTTCAGCGACAGGGAATAACTATGGCTACACCTTC. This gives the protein CASSLSATGNNYGYTF.

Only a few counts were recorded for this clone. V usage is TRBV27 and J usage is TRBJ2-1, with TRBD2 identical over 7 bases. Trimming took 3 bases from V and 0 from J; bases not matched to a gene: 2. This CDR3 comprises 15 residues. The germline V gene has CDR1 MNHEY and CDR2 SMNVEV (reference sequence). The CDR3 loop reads CASSFGLVSYNEQFF. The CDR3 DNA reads TGTGCCAGCAGTTTCGGACTAGTCTCCTACAATGAGCAGTTCTTC.

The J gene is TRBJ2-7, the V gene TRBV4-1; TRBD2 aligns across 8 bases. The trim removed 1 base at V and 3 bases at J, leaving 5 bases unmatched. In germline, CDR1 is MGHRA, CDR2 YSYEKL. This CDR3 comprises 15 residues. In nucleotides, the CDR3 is TGCGCCAGCAGCCAAGCGGGGGGGTTCATCTACGAGCAGTACTTC. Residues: CASSQAGGFIYEQYF.